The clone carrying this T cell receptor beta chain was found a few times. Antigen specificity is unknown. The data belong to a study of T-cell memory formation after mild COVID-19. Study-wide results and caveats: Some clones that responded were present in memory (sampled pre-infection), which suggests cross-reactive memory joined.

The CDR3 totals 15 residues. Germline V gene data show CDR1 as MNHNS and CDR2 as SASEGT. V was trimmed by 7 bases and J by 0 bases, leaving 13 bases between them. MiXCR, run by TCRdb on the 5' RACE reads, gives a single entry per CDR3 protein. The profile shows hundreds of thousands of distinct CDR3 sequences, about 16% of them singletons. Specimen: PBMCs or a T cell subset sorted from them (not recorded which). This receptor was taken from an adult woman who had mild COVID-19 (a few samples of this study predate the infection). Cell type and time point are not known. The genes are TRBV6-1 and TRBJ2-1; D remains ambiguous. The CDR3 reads CASKVDSASYNEQFF. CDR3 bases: TGTGCCAGCAAAGTGGATTCCGCCTCCTACAATGAGCAGTTCTTC.